A selection of T cell receptor beta chains follows, all from one sample in a study of T cell repertoires in cytomegalovirus infection. Each CDR3 protein is one row after TCRdb ran MiXCR on the reads. The table lists more than 650,000 distinct CDR3 sequences, approximately 40% of them singletons. The source material was PBMCs. These receptors were collected from a human donor in good health (CMV status not recorded). Some clones in this sample may be carry-over from other donors' samples. Each CDR3 is given without its conserved first and last residue.

J: TRBJ1-1; V: TRBV7-2; CDR3: ASSFPTGRSWGTEAF
J: TRBJ1-4; V: TRBV4-2; CDR3: ASSQEPTGQENEKLF
J: TRBJ1-2; V: TRBV7-2; CDR3: ASSLGGRPNYGYT
J: TRBJ1-1; V: TRBV3-1; CDR3: ASSQEGELRNTEAF
J: TRBJ1-5; V: TRBV9; CDR3: ASSVSGNQPQH
J: TRBJ2-7; V: TRBV5-6; CDR3: ASSRFRDRGVEQY
J: TRBJ1-5; V: TRBV4-2; CDR3: ASSPKQGARNQPQH
J: TRBJ2-1; V: TRBV12-3/TRBV12-4; CDR3: ASSPSGGPLNEQF
J: TRBJ1-2; V: TRBV29-1; CDR3: SVVPPEHYGYT
J: TRBJ1-1; V: TRBV19; CDR3: ASRAPGDGTEAF
J: TRBJ2-2; V: TRBV19; CDR3: ASTQSTSGANTGELF
J: TRBJ1-2; V: TRBV11-2; CDR3: ASSDRTYGYT
J: TRBJ1-2; V: TRBV6-5; CDR3: ASSPSQGARGYT
J: TRBJ1-5; V: TRBV10-3; CDR3: AISELGDSNQPQH
J: TRBJ1-2; V: TRBV28; CDR3: ASSPRGGGESYT
J: TRBJ1-5; V: TRBV6-1; CDR3: ASTRDRGGYSNQPQH
J: TRBJ2-1; V: TRBV19; CDR3: ASSIRGSYNEQF
J: TRBJ1-1; V: TRBV20-1; CDR3: SAKGRGRSRTEAF
J: TRBJ1-5; V: TRBV19; CDR3: ASSMDPYSNQPQH
J: TRBJ2-7; V: TRBV10-3; CDR3: AISDGQFYEQY
J: TRBJ1-5; V: TRBV19; CDR3: ASSTYTGDQPQH
J: TRBJ2-7; V: TRBV25-1; CDR3: ASSEPSSYEQY
J: TRBJ2-1; V: TRBV7-8; CDR3: ASSLVAGGINEQF
J: TRBJ2-2; V: TRBV29-1; CDR3: SVEGQRDRELF
J: TRBJ1-3; V: TRBV9; CDR3: ASSARTGSGNTIY
J: TRBJ1-1; V: TRBV4-1; CDR3: ASSQDGVEAF
J: TRBJ2-7; V: TRBV27; CDR3: ASSPLTAGGPYEQY
J: TRBJ1-4; V: TRBV27; CDR3: ASSRGGRREKLF
J: TRBJ1-4; V: TRBV28; CDR3: ASRRAASSNEKLF
J: TRBJ2-1; V: TRBV19; CDR3: ASSMLRGNEQF
J: TRBJ2-1; V: TRBV7-9; CDR3: ASTKLVRNEQF
J: TRBJ2-2; V: TRBV5-6; CDR3: ASSGQGNVRTGELF